There are a few counts of the clone carrying this TCR beta chain. The antigen remains unidentified. The CDR3 loop spans 16 amino acids. The germline CDR1 and CDR2 sequences are KGHSH and LQKENI. The junction had 10 bases not matched to a gene; V was cut back by 2 bases and J by 5 bases. This sample was taken from a study of lymphopenia after photon versus proton radiotherapy. Study-wide findings and caveats: Larger post-nadir TCR diversity loss correlated inversely with survival in deceased patients. Better survival with proton therapy was suggested as possible, not demonstrated.

Sequencing used immunoSEQ multiplex PCR; TCRdb keeps in-frame clones, though not all of them. The sample holds approximately 47,000 clones, roughly 87% seen once. The source is a man aged 35 to 55 with gastric cancer. J is TRBJ1-2 and V is TRBV18; 8 bases are shared with TRBD1. The sample here was peripheral blood, taken from a patient treated with photon-based radiotherapy. This CDR3 is CASSPAGQGGGYGYTF. The CDR3 DNA is TGTGCCAGCTCACCAGCCGGACAGGGAGGAGGGTATGGCTACACCTTC.